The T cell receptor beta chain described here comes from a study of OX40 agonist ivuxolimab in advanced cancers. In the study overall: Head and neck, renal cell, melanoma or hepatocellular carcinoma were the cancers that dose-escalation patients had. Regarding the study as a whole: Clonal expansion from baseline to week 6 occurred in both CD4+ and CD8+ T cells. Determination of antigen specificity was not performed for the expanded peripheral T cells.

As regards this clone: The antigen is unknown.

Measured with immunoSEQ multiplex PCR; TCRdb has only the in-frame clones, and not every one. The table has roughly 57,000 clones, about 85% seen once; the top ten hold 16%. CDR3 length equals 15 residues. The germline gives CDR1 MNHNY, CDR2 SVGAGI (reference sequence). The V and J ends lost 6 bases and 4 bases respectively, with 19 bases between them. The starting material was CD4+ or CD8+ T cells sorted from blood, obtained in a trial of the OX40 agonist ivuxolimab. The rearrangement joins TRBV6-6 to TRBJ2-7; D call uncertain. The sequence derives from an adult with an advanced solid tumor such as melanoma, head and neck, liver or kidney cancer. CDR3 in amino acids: CASSFSSGQLYEQYF. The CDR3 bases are TGTGCCAGCAGCTTTTCGTCGGGTCAGCTGTACGAGCAGTACTTC.